Listed here are 30 T cell receptor beta chains from one sample, sequenced in a study of response to subunit inactivated influenza vaccine. TCRdb analysed the RT-PCR reads with MiXCR anew, one entry per CDR3 protein. The sample carries 500,000 to 550,000 distinct CDR3 sequences, less than 8% recorded once. This material consisted of PBMCs from blood, taken roughly 24 months after vaccination. The receptor set was obtained from a man aged 50 to 69 who received an inactivated influenza vaccine.

This clonotype was seen only a few times. The V call is TRBV20-1, the J call TRBJ2-7; a possible D gene is TRBD2 (5 bases). Germline lookup yields CDR1 DFQATT and CDR2 SNEGSKA (reference sequence). Trimming cost V 5 bases and J 2 bases, with 16 bases left between them. The CDR3 loop spans 14 amino acids. CDR3 sequence reads: CSAPEVAGTYEQYF. CDR3 sequence (DNA): TGCAGTGCTCCCGAGGTAGCCGGGACCTACGAGCAGTACTTC.

This clonotype was detected ten times or more. This chain connects TRBV10-2 to TRBJ2-7; D assignment may be TRBD1 or TRBD2 (6 bases each). Germline CDR1 is WSHSY and CDR2 is SAAADI. Trimming stripped 1 base from V and 2 bases from J, with 9 bases between. This CDR3 contains 14 residues. CDR3 bases: TGCGCCAGCAGTGAGTTGGGGGGCCCCTACGAGCAGTACTTC. Its protein product is CASSELGGPYEQYF.

The DNA of the CDR3 is TGTGCCAGCAGTGCTAGCGGGACCCACACCGGGGAGCTGTTTTTT. Translated: CASSASGTHTGELFF. The V gene is TRBV27, the J gene TRBJ2-2; 9 bases are a match to TRBD2. Germline CDR1 is MNHEY and CDR2 is SMNVEV (reference sequence). J gave up 3 bases and V 5 bases, and 4 bases lay outside the gene matches. CDR3 length: 15 residues.

This clonotype appeared many times. The rearrangement uses TRBV29-1 and TRBJ2-7; D may correspond to TRBD1 or TRBD2 (7 bases each). Germline V lookup: CDR1 SQVTM, CDR2 ANQGSEA. V dropped 3 bases and J dropped 4 bases, with 19 bases sitting between them. This CDR3 comprises 15 residues. The CDR3: CSVESRGGGLYEQYF. The DNA for the CDR3 is TGCAGCGTTGAGAGCAGGGGGGGCGGTTTGTACGAGCAGTACTTC.

The chain has TRBV7-9 and TRBJ2-2; D is undetermined. V gave up 9 bases and J gave up 6 bases, with 14 bases separating them. Looked up from germline, CDR1 is SEHNR and CDR2 is FQNEAQ (reference sequence). The CDR3 has 13 residues. CDR3 loop: CASTNYVPGELFF. The DNA for the CDR3 is TGTGCCAGTACGAACTACGTGCCCGGGGAGCTGTTTTTT.

This clonotype was detected a few times. The chain couples TRBV18 to TRBJ2-7; 7 bases fit TRBD2. The germline gives CDR1 KGHSH, CDR2 LQKENI. Trimming at V came to 3 bases and at J to 5 bases, leaving 10 bases not matched to a gene. CDR3 length: 15 residues. Here the CDR3 DNA reads TGTGCCAGCTCACCCGGACTAGTCAACGCGGACGAGCAGTACTTC. Protein product: CASSPGLVNADEQYF.

This clonotype was detected many times. The rearrangement joins TRBV12-3 or TRBV12-4 to TRBJ2-2; 12 bases are shared with TRBD2. With 5 bases clipped from V and 1 base from J, the junction kept 2 bases outside the gene matches. The CDR3 length is 16 residues. The CDR3 sequence: CASSRGLAGNTGELFF. The CDR3 nucleotides are TGTGCCAGCAGTCGGGGACTAGCGGGGAACACCGGGGAGCTGTTTTTT.

The V call is TRBV5-5, the J call TRBJ2-7, with TRBD1 matching over 8 bases. J was trimmed by 2 bases and V by 0 bases; bases with no gene match: 4. This CDR3 has 15 amino acids. The germline CDR1 and CDR2 sequences are SGHKS and YYEKEE (reference sequence). The CDR3 protein is CASSLGTGSPYEQYF. DNA for the CDR3: TGTGCCAGCAGCTTGGGGACAGGGTCTCCCTACGAGCAGTACTTC.

In this sample, this clonotype turned up a few times. V usage is TRBV27 and J usage is TRBJ2-1; D ambiguous. The V gene's germline CDR1 is MNHEY and CDR2 SMNVEV (reference sequence). CDR3 length: 15 amino acids. Trimming removed 5 bases from V and 1 base from J, with 12 bases in between. As DNA, the CDR3 is TGTGCCAGCAGTCCCCTGGGCCTGTCCTACAATGAGCAGTTCTTC. This encodes CASSPLGLSYNEQFF.

In its sample, this clonotype was seen a few times. The rearrangement links TRBV6-2 or TRBV6-3 to TRBJ2-1; 7 bases agree with TRBD2. The CDR3 length is 14 residues. The germline V gene encodes CDR1 MNHEY and CDR2 SVGEGT. The V segment lost 6 bases and the J segment 7 bases; nucleotides outside the gene matches: 9. CDR3 residues: CASSPGTNGNEQFF. For the CDR3, the DNA is TGTGCCAGCAGCCCCGGGACTAATGGGAATGAGCAGTTCTTC.

This clonotype was picked up many times. The genes are TRBV6-1 and TRBJ1-5; TRBD1 aligns across 10 bases. Germline V gene lookup returns CDR1 MNHNS and CDR2 SASEGT. V shed 6 bases, J shed 9 bases, and the junction held 8 bases outside the gene matches. The CDR3 contains 14 residues. The DNA of the CDR3 is TGTGCCAGCAGACCCAGGACAGGGGGACCGCCCCAGCATTTT. Translation gives CASRPRTGGPPQHF.

This clonotype was counted at least ten times. V and J are TRBV3-1 and TRBJ2-6; D is unresolved. Germline-derived CDR1 and CDR2 are LGHDT and YNNKEL (reference sequence). V was pared by 0 bases and J by 3 bases, with 3 bases between. The CDR3 has 14 amino acids. Written as DNA, the CDR3 is TGTGCCAGCAGCCAAGATATTGGGGCCAACGTCCTGACTTTC. Protein product: CASSQDIGANVLTF.

This clonotype appeared many times. J is TRBJ1-1 and V is TRBV4-2; D uncertain. V gave up 7 bases and J gave up 6 bases, with 9 bases separating them. CDR3 size: 11 residues. The germline gives CDR1 LGHNA, CDR2 YNFKEQ. The CDR3 region has the DNA TGTGCCAGCACCCTAGGACCTGAAGCTTTCTTT. Protein: CASTLGPEAFF.

Ten or more counts support this clonotype. This chain joins TRBV3-1 and TRBJ1-3; D not certain. Trimming stripped 0 bases from V and 4 bases from J, with 10 bases between. Germline CDR1 and CDR2: LGHDT and YNNKEL (reference sequence). This CDR3 comprises 15 residues. CDR3 protein: CASSQENVGGNTIYF. The DNA for the CDR3 is TGTGCCAGCAGCCAAGAAAATGTGGGAGGAAACACCATATATTTT.

There are a few counts of this clonotype. The chain carries TRBV19 and TRBJ2-3; no clear D gene. Trimming shortened V by 8 bases and J by 5 bases, and 17 bases separated the two germline ends. CDR3 length equals 14 residues. Germline CDR1 and CDR2: LNHDA and SQIVND (reference sequence). As DNA, the CDR3 is TGTGCCAGTGCAGACGGGTCCCTGGTAGATACGCAGTATTTT. This codes for CASADGSLVDTQYF.

This clonotype appeared many times. The chain combines TRBV3-1 with TRBJ2-7; TRBD2 is a possible D gene (5 bases). From germline, CDR1 is LGHDT and CDR2 YNNKEL (reference sequence). V was clipped by 1 base and J by 2 bases, with 9 bases between them. The CDR3 sequence is 14 residues long. CDR3 DNA sequence: TGTGCCAGCAGCCAAGGACCACTAGCCTACGAGCAGTACTTC. Translation gives CASSQGPLAYEQYF.

This clonotype was seen ten or more times. The chain has TRBV5-6 and TRBJ1-2; 9 bases agree with TRBD1. Germline V CDR1 and CDR2: SGHDT, YYEEEE. V was clipped by 0 bases and J by 6 bases; unmatched bases: 6. The CDR3 has 15 residues. CDR3 amino acids: CASSLAGQGFHGYTF. The CDR3 nucleotides read TGTGCCAGCAGCTTGGCCGGACAGGGGTTCCATGGCTACACCTTC.

V gene TRBV12-3 or TRBV12-4 combines with J gene TRBJ2-2; 8 bases fit TRBD1. Losses at the gene ends were 5 bases for V and 4 bases for J; bases not matched to a gene: 3. This CDR3 is 14 amino acids long. CDR3: CASSGDRGTGELFF. The CDR3 DNA reads TGTGCCAGCAGTGGCGACAGGGGCACCGGGGAGCTGTTTTTT.

The V gene is TRBV12-3 or TRBV12-4, the J gene TRBJ2-6; D possibly corresponds to TRBD1 (5 bases). The germline V and J ends were trimmed by 6 bases and 1 base, with 10 bases remaining between them. The CDR3 has 15 amino acids. Here the CDR3 DNA reads TGTGCCAGCAGATCAGGGTGGTCTGGGGCCAACGTCCTGACTTTC. This sequence encodes CASRSGWSGANVLTF.

This clonotype has at least ten counts. This chain connects TRBV7-2 to TRBJ1-1; no clear D. The CDR3 totals 15 residues. Trimming cost V 4 bases and J 2 bases, with 14 bases left between them. Germline CDR1 SGHTA, CDR2 FQGNSA. The CDR3: CASSYTTGSNTEAFF. The CDR3 region has the DNA TGTGCCAGCAGCTATACCACCGGGTCCAACACTGAAGCTTTCTTT. Using reference TRBV7-2 and TRBJ1-1 for the parts outside the CDR3, the full variable domain is GAGVSQSPSNKVTEKGKDVELRCDPISGHTALYWYRQSLGQGLEFLIYFQGNSAPDKSGLPSDRFSAERTGGSVSTLTIQRTQQEDSAVYLCASSYTTGSNTEAFFGQGTRLTVV.

This clonotype has a count of ten or more. The rearrangement links TRBV12-3 or TRBV12-4 to TRBJ2-2; D unclear. Deletions cut 2 bases from V and 4 bases from J, with 2 bases between. The CDR3 loop spans 12 amino acids. CDR3 residues: CASSLFTGELFF. The DNA of the CDR3 is TGTGCCAGCAGTTTATTCACCGGGGAGCTGTTTTTT.

This clonotype was seen ten or more times. The genes are TRBV5-1 and TRBJ2-2; 7 bases match TRBD2. CDR1 and CDR2 from the germline V gene are SGHRS and YFSETQ. V was clipped by 4 bases and J by 7 bases; unmatched bases: 13. CDR3 length: 16 residues. Here the CDR3 reads CASSKRGTIHVGELFF. The CDR3 DNA reads as TGCGCCAGCAGCAAGAGAGGGACTATCCACGTCGGGGAGCTGTTTTTT.

This clonotype was counted ten times or more. The chain has TRBV27 and TRBJ2-1; no reliable D call. This CDR3 region has 13 residues. The ends were cut back, 4 bases at V and 5 bases at J, with 9 bases in the middle. Germline CDR1 MNHEY, CDR2 SMNVEV (reference sequence). The CDR3 region is CASSWGAHNEQFF. The CDR3 DNA is TGTGCCAGCAGTTGGGGTGCCCACAATGAGCAGTTCTTC.

This clonotype appeared a few times. The rearrangement links TRBV28 to TRBJ2-3; 9 bases match TRBD2. The J segment lost 6 bases and the V segment lost 3 bases, leaving 4 bases of the junction unmatched. This CDR3 has 14 amino acids. Germline assignment: CDR1 MDHEN and CDR2 SYDVKM. CDR3 in DNA: TGTGCCAGCAGTTTTCTAGCGGGACTCGATACGCAGTATTTT. Protein sequence: CASSFLAGLDTQYF.

This clonotype was seen only a few times. This rearrangement joins TRBV7-9 to TRBJ2-7, with D possibly TRBD1 on 6 matching bases. Germline CDR1 SEHNR, CDR2 FQNEAQ (reference sequence). The CDR3 covers 15 residues. Trimming pared 5 bases from V and 0 bases from J, leaving 14 bases between. The CDR3 DNA follows: TGTGCCAGCAGCCCTAAGGGGACAAACTCCTACGAGCAGTACTTC. This gives the protein CASSPKGTNSYEQYF.

CDR3 sequence: CAWSGNTDTQYF. In DNA, the CDR3 is TGTGCCTGGAGCGGCAACACAGATACGCAGTATTTT. V is TRBV30 and J is TRBJ2-3; no clear D. Trimming left V 3 bases short and J 2 bases short, with 6 bases between. The germline V gene has CDR1 GTSNPN and CDR2 SVGIG (reference sequence). CDR3 length: 12 amino acids.

The CDR3 reads CASSEAGHEQYF. CDR3 DNA: TGTGCCAGCAGTGAAGCGGGGCACGAGCAGTACTTC. The V gene is TRBV6-1, the J gene TRBJ2-7; a weak D match, TRBD1 (5 bases). The V end was cut by 0 bases, the J end by 5 bases, with 5 bases between. The germline gives CDR1 MNHNS, CDR2 SASEGT. This CDR3 contains 12 residues.

This clonotype appeared a few times. An end of the junction differs from the germline gene, which may be a read error. The V call is TRBV10-3, the J call TRBJ2-6; D remains ambiguous. The CDR3 is made up of 14 amino acids. CDR1 is ENHRY and CDR2 is SYGVKD in the germline V gene. The CDR3 sequence is CAIAESSEANVLTF. CDR3 coding DNA: TGTGCCATCGCCGAGTCCTCTGAGGCCAACGTCCTGACTTTC.

This clonotype was picked up many times. CDR3 in amino acids: CASNQRSSGNTIYF. For the CDR3, the DNA is TGTGCCAGCAATCAGCGGAGCTCTGGAAACACCATATATTTT. This chain joins TRBV14 and TRBJ1-3; no reliable D call. Per the germline V gene, CDR1 is SGHDN and CDR2 is FVKESK. The CDR3 is 14 amino acids. V was shortened by 7 bases and J by 0 bases, with 10 bases between the two germline ends.

Points on this clonotype: One junction end does not reproduce the germline sequence, and a read error may be involved. V is TRBV20-1 and J is TRBJ1-5; TRBD1 agrees at 7 bases. CDR1 and CDR2 (germline): DFQATT, SNEGSKA (reference sequence). This CDR3 comprises 16 residues. The CDR3 region is CCARDGKGASNQPQHF. The DNA for the CDR3 is TGCTGTGCTAGAGATGGAAAGGGGGCGAGCAATCAGCCCCAGCATTTT.